Given below is one TCR beta chain in context. What it binds is not known. The sample belongs to a study of T cells in Graves' hyperthyroidism and ophthalmopathy. Study-level results: Ophthalmopathy, as predicted by the model, came a median about seven months after the prediction. Most thyroid-expanded clonotypes above 0.001 were also found in blood.

The CDR3 runs to 14 residues. Germline-derived CDR1 and CDR2 are DFQATT and SNEGSKA (reference sequence). The junction had 8 bases not matched to a gene; V was cut back by 3 bases and J by 5 bases. On the basis of clinical symptoms, serum thyroxine and TRAb, thyroid ultrasound and orbital computed tomography, diagnoses were made. RNA transcripts yielded amplified TCR beta CDR3 regions. When the TCR CDR3 underwent first-round RT-PCR, the HTBI primer set was used. TCRdb reprocessed the multiplex PCR reads with MiXCR, giving one entry per CDR3 protein. The sample holds under 700,000 distinct CDR3 sequences, roughly 46% seen once.

The chain links TRBV20-1 to TRBJ1-1, with 8 bases fitting TRBD1. Sample: peripheral blood or thyroid tissue (not recorded which). This clonotype was obtained from a woman in her late teens or twenties with Graves' hyperthyroidism. The CDR3 loop reads CSASVQGAKTEAFF. As DNA, the CDR3 is TGCAGTGCTAGCGTGCAGGGGGCTAAAACTGAAGCTTTCTTT.